This T cell receptor (beta chain) was captured by sequencing in a study of T-cell memory formation after mild COVID-19. Study-wide points: Specificity for SARS-CoV-2 was not confirmed among the second-wave clones peaking on day 37. The pre-infection memory compartment contained some responding clones, suggesting cross-reactive memory joined. Shrinking CD4+ clones were chiefly CM and EM; CD8+ ones were chiefly EMRA.

TCRdb used MiXCR to reprocess the 5' RACE reads, holding one entry per CDR3 protein. This sample has hundreds of thousands of distinct CDR3 sequences; 15% occur once, and the top ten carry over 2%. With 5 bases clipped from V and 5 bases from J, the junction kept 9 bases outside the gene matches. CDR3 length: 15 residues. Germline V gene sequence: CDR1 MNHEY, CDR2 SVGEGT. Points on this clonotype: The antigen remains unidentified.

The rearrangement joins TRBV6-2 or TRBV6-3 to TRBJ2-1; the match to TRBD2 covers 7 bases. The sequenced material came from PBMCs or a T cell subset sorted from them (not recorded which). The clonotype originates from an adult woman who had mild COVID-19 (a few samples of this study predate the infection). Cell type and time point are not known. The CDR3, as DNA: TGTGCCAGCAGTCCACTAGCGCATCTAAACAATGAGCAGTTCTTC. Its protein product is CASSPLAHLNNEQFF.